This TCR beta chain originates from a study of blood T cell repertoires in COVID-19. The overall study: The origin of the acute and convalescent COVID-19 samples was the United States, Italy and Spain. The cDNA or gDNA used as material had been derived from T cells, B-cell-depleted T cells, or PBMCs.

In the authors' workflow: Researchers report that nucleated cell counts were estimated from reference gene primer amplification. Clones were read by immunoSEQ multiplex PCR, and TCRdb kept only the in-frame ones, dropping some. That table gives V, J and clone size, and the DNA gave D and trimming. The sample consists of roughly 290,000 clones, roughly 90% of them appearing once. The CDR3 spans 12 residues. Trimming cost V 7 bases and J 7 bases, with 13 bases left between them. From germline, CDR1 is SGHAT and CDR2 FQDESV (reference sequence). The sample consisted of peripheral blood. V is TRBV11-1 and J is TRBJ1-1, with a possible D match to TRBD1 (6 bases). The TCR originated in a young man with acute or convalescent COVID-19. CDR3 DNA: TGTGCCAGCACCGAGGGGGGGATTGAAGCTTTCTTT. It translates to CASTEGGIEAFF.